Below are 25 T cell receptor beta chains sequenced from a single sample in a study of T-cell reconstitution after alpha-beta-depleted transplantation in children. Molecular barcoding with unique molecular identifiers was used for the TCRbeta library. TCRdb processed the PCR reads anew with MiXCR; each CDR3 protein has one entry. The data show just over 950,000 distinct CDR3 sequences, 25% to 30% seen once. Here the sequenced sample was PBMCs, mostly from graft donor cells, taken 360 days after TCRalphabeta/CD19-depleted stem cell transplant. The source is a boy under three years old who had a stem cell transplant for SCID, so the T cells may come from the graft donor.

The CDR3 loop reads CSARREPRAQYF. The CDR3 DNA reads TGCAGTGCTCGCCGGGAGCCGAGGGCCCAGTACTTC. The chain is built from TRBV20-1 and TRBJ2-5; TRBD2 might be the D (6 bases). The CDR3 length is 12 residues. The V gene's germline CDR1 is DFQATT and CDR2 SNEGSKA (reference sequence). Trimming cost V 5 bases and J 9 bases, with 16 bases left between them.

V gene TRBV5-6 combines with J gene TRBJ1-5; 9 bases align to TRBD1. J gave up 3 bases and V 4 bases, and 8 bases lay outside the gene matches. Germline V gene data show CDR1 as SGHDT and CDR2 as YYEEEE. The length of the CDR3 is 16 residues. The CDR3 spells CASSPAGTGYNQPQHF. The CDR3 DNA is TGTGCCAGCAGCCCAGCCGGGACAGGGTACAATCAGCCCCAGCATTTT.

This clonotype was counted ten times or more. As DNA, the CDR3 is TGTGCCAGCAGCCAACTGACAGTCCAATACTACGAGCAGTACTTC. Its protein is CASSQLTVQYYEQYF. V gene TRBV3-1 combines with J gene TRBJ2-7; possibly TRBD1 for D (5 bases). V shed 2 bases and J shed 3 bases, with 14 bases lying between them. Germline CDR1 LGHDT, CDR2 YNNKEL (reference sequence). This CDR3 is built from 15 residues.

This sequence joins TRBV5-8 and TRBJ1-2; D is possibly TRBD1 (5 bases). Germline lookup yields CDR1 SGHTS and CDR2 YDEGEE. The V end was cut by 5 bases, the J end by 4 bases, with 15 bases between. The CDR3 loop spans 14 amino acids. The CDR3 region has the DNA TGTGCCAGCAGACTCCGCACAGGTACCTATGGCTACACCTTC. This gives the protein CASRLRTGTYGYTF.

This clonotype was counted between two and nine times. The chain is built from TRBV6-1 and TRBJ2-1, with TRBD2 as a possible D gene (6 bases). Germline assignment: CDR1 MNHNS and CDR2 SASEGT. V shed 2 bases and J shed 4 bases, with 15 bases lying between them. This CDR3 spans 16 amino acids. The CDR3 is CASSEWRGPMYNEQFF. The CDR3 nucleotides are TGTGCCAGCAGTGAATGGCGGGGACCCATGTACAATGAGCAGTTCTTC.

The J gene is TRBJ1-4, the V gene TRBV3-1; 7 bases are shared with TRBD1. The junction had 6 bases not matched to a gene; V was cut back by 4 bases and J by 4 bases. Looked up from germline, CDR1 is LGHDT and CDR2 is YNNKEL (reference sequence). The CDR3 is made up of 15 amino acids. The CDR3 here is CASSLGDSGNEKLFF. The CDR3 DNA reads TGTGCCAGCAGCCTCGGGGACAGCGGTAATGAAAAACTGTTTTTT. Supplemented by reference TRBV3-1 and TRBJ1-4, the full variable domain reads DTAVSQTPKYLVTQMGNDKSIKCEQNLGHDTMYWYKQDSKKFLKIMFSYNNKELIINETVPNRFSPKSPDKAHLNLHINSLELGDSAVYFCASSLGDSGNEKLFFGSGTQLSVL.

This clonotype was detected a few times. V usage is TRBV5-1 and J usage is TRBJ2-7; D is uncertain. Germline lookup yields CDR1 SGHRS and CDR2 YFSETQ. This CDR3 contains 12 residues. Trimming took off 6 bases at V and 0 bases at J, with 7 bases between the two ends. The DNA of the CDR3 is TGCGCCAGCACGGGCAACTCCTACGAGCAGTACTTC. Amino acids: CASTGNSYEQYF. Looking up the rest from reference TRBV5-1 and TRBJ2-7 gives the full variable domain: KAGVTQTPRYLIKTRGQQVTLSCSPISGHRSVSWYQQTPGQGLQFLFEYFSETQRNKGNFPGRFSGRQFSNSRSEMNVSTLELGDSALYLCASTGNSYEQYFGPGTRLTVT.

This clonotype showed up just a few times. V usage is TRBV5-1 and J usage is TRBJ2-7; possibly TRBD2 for D (5 bases). The V and J ends lost 3 bases and 6 bases respectively, with 22 bases between them. The CDR3 is 16 residues long. Germline V gene data show CDR1 as SGHRS and CDR2 as YFSETQ. The CDR3 nucleotides read TGCGCCAGCAGCTCTGGACCCGGAGGCGTGTCACTCGAGCAGTACTTC. It specifies CASSSGPGGVSLEQYF. The variable domain in full, with the rest retrieved from reference TRBV5-1 and TRBJ2-7, is KAGVTQTPRYLIKTRGQQVTLSCSPISGHRSVSWYQQTPGQGLQFLFEYFSETQRNKGNFPGRFSGRQFSNSRSEMNVSTLELGDSALYLCASSSGPGGVSLEQYFGPGTRLTVT.

V gene TRBV7-7 combines with J gene TRBJ1-4; D call uncertain. Germline-derived CDR1 and CDR2 are SSHAT and FNYEAQ (reference sequence). Trimming took off 2 bases at V and 5 bases at J, with 6 bases between the two ends. This CDR3 comprises 13 residues. In DNA form, the CDR3 reads TGTGCCAGCAGCTTACAACCCAATGAAAAACTGTTTTTT. This codes for CASSLQPNEKLFF.

The rearrangement joins TRBV4-3 to TRBJ2-5, with TRBD2 matching 8 bases. J was trimmed by 5 bases and V by 0 bases; bases with no gene match: 14. CDR1 and CDR2 (germline): LGHNA, YSLEER. The CDR3 contains 18 residues. The CDR3 coding sequence is TGCGCCAGCAGCCAAGATAGCGGCGGGGGGTACGCGTGGGAGACCCAGTACTTC. It codes for CASSQDSGGGYAWETQYF.

Only a few counts were recorded for this clonotype. The V and J genes are TRBV6-1 and TRBJ2-3; the match to TRBD1 covers 7 bases. V lost 6 bases and J lost 1; bases outside the gene matches: 10. CDR1 and CDR2 from the germline V gene are MNHNS and SASEGT. This CDR3 has 16 amino acids. The CDR3 spells CASRPVTGIGTDTQYF. The CDR3 DNA follows: TGTGCCAGCAGGCCGGTGACAGGGATTGGCACAGATACGCAGTATTTT.

A few counts support this clonotype. V and J are TRBV9 and TRBJ1-5; D might be TRBD1 (6 bases). Trimming cost V 4 bases and J 1 base, with 12 bases left between them. The germline gives CDR1 SGDLS, CDR2 YYNGEE. This CDR3 region has 15 residues. The CDR3 spells CASSKGGGSNQPQHF. In nucleotides, the CDR3 is TGTGCCAGCAGCAAGGGAGGGGGGAGCAATCAGCCCCAGCATTTT. The full variable domain, in which reference TRBV9 and TRBJ1-5 provide the parts outside the CDR3, is DSGVTQTPKHLITATGQRVTLRCSPRSGDLSVYWYQQSLDQGLQFLIQYYNGEERAKGNILERFSAQQFPDLHSELNLSSLELGDSALYFCASSKGGGSNQPQHFGDGTRLSIL.

This clonotype was seen more than once but under ten times. This chain joins TRBV5-1 and TRBJ1-1, with D possibly matching TRBD1 (5 bases). Between the trimmed V and J ends, which lost 1 base and 6 bases, there was a span of 16 bases. The germline gives CDR1 SGHRS, CDR2 YFSETQ. CDR3 length: 15 amino acids. For the CDR3, the DNA is TGCGCCAGCAGCTTGTTGCCCGGGGCTAACGCTGAAGCTTTCTTT. Its protein is CASSLLPGANAEAFF. The full variable domain, completed using reference TRBV5-1 and TRBJ1-1, is KAGVTQTPRYLIKTRGQQVTLSCSPISGHRSVSWYQQTPGQGLQFLFEYFSETQRNKGNFPGRFSGRQFSNSRSEMNVSTLELGDSALYLCASSLLPGANAEAFFGQGTRLTVV.

The chain has TRBV19 and TRBJ2-1, with TRBD2 matching over 7 bases. After removal of 4 bases from V and 7 bases from J, the junction contained 13 bases not matched to a gene. CDR3 length: 16 amino acids. Germline CDR1 LNHDA, CDR2 SQIVND (reference sequence). CDR3 sequence (DNA): TGTGCCAGTAGTAGGGTCTGGCGGGGGAGACGGAATGAGCAGTTCTTC. Protein product: CASSRVWRGRRNEQFF.

The chain uses TRBV28 and TRBJ2-3, with 16 bases identical to TRBD2. Germline loops: CDR1 MDHEN, CDR2 SYDVKM. V shed 2 bases and J 6 bases; nucleotides not matched to a gene: 5. The CDR3 has 17 residues. CDR3 nucleotides: TGTGCCAGCAGTTTAGCGGGACTAGCGGGGGGGGCTGATACGCAGTATTTT. This gives the protein CASSLAGLAGGADTQYF.

This clonotype was counted a few times. The CDR3 is CASSLVSGRSYEQFF. The CDR3 DNA reads as TGTGCCAGCAGCTTAGTCTCGGGACGTTCGTATGAGCAGTTCTTC. The chain recombines TRBV7-8 with TRBJ2-1; D tentatively fits TRBD1 or TRBD2 (5 bases each). Between the trimmed V and J ends, which lost 1 base and 8 bases, there was a span of 15 bases. Germline values: CDR1 SGHVS, CDR2 FQNEAQ. CDR3 length: 15 residues.

This clonotype has at least ten counts. This chain connects TRBV5-1 to TRBJ2-1; 11 bases align to TRBD2. V gave up 1 base and J gave up 8 bases; unmatched junction bases: 2. Germline V gives CDR1 SGHRS, CDR2 YFSETQ. The CDR3 totals 14 residues. CDR3 amino acids: CASSLTSGGDEQFF. In DNA, the CDR3 is TGCGCCAGCAGCTTGACTAGCGGGGGCGATGAGCAGTTCTTC.

This clonotype has only a few counts. The chain is built from TRBV4-2 and TRBJ1-5; 7 nucleotides match TRBD1. Germline V CDR1 and CDR2: LGHNA, YNFKEQ. The CDR3 contains 13 residues. The junction had 4 bases not matched to a gene; V was cut back by 4 bases and J by 7 bases. CDR3 coding DNA: TGTGCCAGCAGCCGGGACAGTGGACAGCCCCAGCATTTT. Amino acid sequence: CASSRDSGQPQHF.

The chain couples TRBV2 to TRBJ2-3, with D unclear. CDR1 is SNHLY, CDR2 FYNNEI, per germline. Trimming left V 0 bases short and J 2 bases short, with 6 bases between. This CDR3 comprises 14 residues. Here the CDR3 reads CASSEALFTDTQYF. The CDR3 DNA sequence: TGTGCCAGCAGTGAAGCGCTCTTCACAGATACGCAGTATTTT.

This clonotype showed up many times. The chain links TRBV12-3 or TRBV12-4 to TRBJ2-7, with TRBD1 matching 7 bases. This CDR3 has 15 amino acids. V gave up 5 bases and J gave up 0 bases; unmatched junction bases: 7. The CDR3 spells CASSAIRDSSYEQYF. The CDR3 bases are TGTGCCAGCAGTGCAATCCGGGACAGCTCCTACGAGCAGTACTTC.

This clonotype came up a few times. V usage is TRBV9 and J usage is TRBJ2-3; D uncertain. Per the germline V gene, CDR1 is SGDLS and CDR2 is YYNGEE. The V end was cut by 4 bases, the J end by 6 bases, with 12 bases between. The CDR3 has 13 residues. CDR3 in amino acids: CASSLDTPDTQYF. In DNA form, the CDR3 reads TGTGCCAGCAGCCTCGACACGCCGGATACGCAGTATTTT.

J is TRBJ1-6 and V is TRBV10-3, with a possible D match to TRBD1 (5 bases). The V end was cut by 2 bases, the J end by 10 bases, with 12 bases between. Germline V gene lookup returns CDR1 ENHRY and CDR2 SYGVKD. The CDR3 loop spans 14 amino acids. The DNA for the CDR3 is TGTGCCATCAGTGAGCGTCAGGGCGGATCACCCCTCCACTTT. This translates into CAISERQGGSPLHF.

The chain couples TRBV6-1 to TRBJ2-6, with D possibly TRBD1 on 5 matching bases. The ends were cut back, 6 bases at V and 4 bases at J, with 7 bases in the middle. The CDR3 consists of 13 residues. Germline V gives CDR1 MNHNS, CDR2 SASEGT. The CDR3 nucleotides read TGTGCCAGCAGGGCAGGGGGGGCCAACGTCCTGACTTTC. Its translation is CASRAGGANVLTF.

CDR3 protein: CASSHRGEQFF. The CDR3 DNA follows: TGCGCCAGCAGCCACCGGGGGGAGCAGTTCTTC. The V call is TRBV5-1, the J call TRBJ2-1; D might be TRBD2 (6 bases). The CDR3 spans 11 residues. V gave up 4 bases and J gave up 10 bases, with 9 bases separating them. Germline V CDR1 and CDR2: SGHRS, YFSETQ.

This clonotype was found a few times. The rearrangement joins TRBV15 to TRBJ1-5; D remains unclear. The CDR3 loop spans 14 amino acids. The germline V and J ends were trimmed by 3 bases and 4 bases, with 10 bases remaining between them. Germline CDR1 reads LNHNV; CDR2 reads YYDKDF (reference sequence). The CDR3 DNA follows: TGTGCCACCAGCAGGGAGGTCCGTAATCAGCCCCAGCATTTT. It translates to CATSREVRNQPQHF.